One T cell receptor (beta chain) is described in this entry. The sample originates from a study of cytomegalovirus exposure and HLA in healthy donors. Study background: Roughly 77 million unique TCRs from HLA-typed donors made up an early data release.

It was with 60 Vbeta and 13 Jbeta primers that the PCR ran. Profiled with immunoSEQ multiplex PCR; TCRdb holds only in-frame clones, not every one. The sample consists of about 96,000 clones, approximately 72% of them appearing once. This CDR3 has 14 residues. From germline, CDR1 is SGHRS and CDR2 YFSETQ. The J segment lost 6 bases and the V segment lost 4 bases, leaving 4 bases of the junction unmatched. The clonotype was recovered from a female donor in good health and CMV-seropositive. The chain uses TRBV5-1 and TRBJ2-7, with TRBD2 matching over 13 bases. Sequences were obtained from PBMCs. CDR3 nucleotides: TGCGCCAGCAGCCCCGGGACTAGCGGGGTCGAGCAGTACTTC. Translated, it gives CASSPGTSGVEQYF.